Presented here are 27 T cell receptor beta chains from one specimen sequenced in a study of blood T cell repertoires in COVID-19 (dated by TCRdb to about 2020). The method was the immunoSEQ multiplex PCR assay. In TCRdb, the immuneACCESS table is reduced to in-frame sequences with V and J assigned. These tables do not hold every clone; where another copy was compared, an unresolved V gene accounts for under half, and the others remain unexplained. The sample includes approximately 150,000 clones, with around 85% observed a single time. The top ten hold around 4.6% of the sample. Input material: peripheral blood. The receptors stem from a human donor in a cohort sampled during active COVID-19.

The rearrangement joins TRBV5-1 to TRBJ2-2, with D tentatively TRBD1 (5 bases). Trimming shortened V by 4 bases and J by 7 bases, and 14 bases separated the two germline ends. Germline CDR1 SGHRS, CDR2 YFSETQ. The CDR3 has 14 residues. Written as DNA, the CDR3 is TGCGCCAGCAGCACGGAAATCAGGGACGGGGAGCTGTTTTTT. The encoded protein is CASSTEIRDGELFF.

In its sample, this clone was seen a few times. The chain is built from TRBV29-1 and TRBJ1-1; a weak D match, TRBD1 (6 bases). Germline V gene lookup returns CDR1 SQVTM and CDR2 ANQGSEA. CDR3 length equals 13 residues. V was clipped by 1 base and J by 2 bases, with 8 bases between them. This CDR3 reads CSVEGTVNTEAFF. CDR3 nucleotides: TGCAGCGTTGAAGGGACAGTTAACACTGAAGCTTTCTTT.

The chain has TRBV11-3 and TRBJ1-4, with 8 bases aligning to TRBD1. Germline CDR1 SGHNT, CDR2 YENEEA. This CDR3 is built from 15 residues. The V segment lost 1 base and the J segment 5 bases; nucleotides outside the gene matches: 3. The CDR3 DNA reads TGTGCCAGCAGCTTAGGGGGACAGGCGAATGAAAAACTGTTTTTT. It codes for CASSLGGQANEKLFF.

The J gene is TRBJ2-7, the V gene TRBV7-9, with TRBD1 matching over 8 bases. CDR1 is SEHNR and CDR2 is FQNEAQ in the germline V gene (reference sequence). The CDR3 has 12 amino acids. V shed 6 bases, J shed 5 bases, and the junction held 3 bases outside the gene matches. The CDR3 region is CASRDRADEQYF. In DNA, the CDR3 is TGTGCCAGCAGGGACAGGGCCGACGAGCAGTACTTC. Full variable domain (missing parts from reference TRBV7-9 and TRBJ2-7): DTGVSQNPRHKITKRGQNVTFRCDPISEHNRLYWYRQTLGQGPEFLTYFQNEAQLEKSRLLSDRFSAERPKGSFSTLEIQRTEQGDSAMYLCASRDRADEQYFGPGTRLTVT.

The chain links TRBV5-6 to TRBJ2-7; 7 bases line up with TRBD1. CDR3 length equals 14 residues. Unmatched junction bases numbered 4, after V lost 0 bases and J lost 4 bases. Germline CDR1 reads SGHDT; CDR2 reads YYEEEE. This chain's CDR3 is CASSLGGQLYEQYF. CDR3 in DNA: TGTGCCAGCAGCTTGGGGGGACAGCTTTACGAGCAGTACTTC.

For the CDR3, the DNA is TGTGCCAGTAGGACTAGCGCACAAGAGACCCAGTACTTC. Protein: CASRTSAQETQYF. This sequence joins TRBV19 and TRBJ2-5; TRBD2 aligns across 8 bases. This CDR3 is built from 13 residues. In germline, CDR1 is LNHDA, CDR2 SQIVND (reference sequence). The junction had 2 bases not matched to a gene; V was cut back by 6 bases and J by 2 bases.

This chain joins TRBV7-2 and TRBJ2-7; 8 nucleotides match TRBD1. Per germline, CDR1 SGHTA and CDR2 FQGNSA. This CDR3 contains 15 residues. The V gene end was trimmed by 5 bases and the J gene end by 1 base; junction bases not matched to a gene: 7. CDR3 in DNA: TGTGCCAGCAGCGCAGGCGGGACAGGTTCCTACGAGCAGTACTTC. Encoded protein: CASSAGGTGSYEQYF.

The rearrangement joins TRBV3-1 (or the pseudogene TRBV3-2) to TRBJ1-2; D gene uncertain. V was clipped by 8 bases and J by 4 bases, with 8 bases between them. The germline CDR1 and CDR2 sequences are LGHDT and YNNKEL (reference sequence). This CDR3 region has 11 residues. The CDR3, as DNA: TGTGCCAGCGGCCCGGGCTATGGCTACACCTTC. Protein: CASGPGYGYTF.

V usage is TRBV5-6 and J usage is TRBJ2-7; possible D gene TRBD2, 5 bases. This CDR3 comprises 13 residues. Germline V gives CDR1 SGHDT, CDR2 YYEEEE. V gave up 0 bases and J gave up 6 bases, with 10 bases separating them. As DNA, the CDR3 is TGTGCCAGCAGCTTGGCGCCTAGCCCCGAGCAGTACTTC. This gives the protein CASSLAPSPEQYF. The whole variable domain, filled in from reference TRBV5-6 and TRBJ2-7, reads DAGVTQSPTHLIKTRGQQVTLRCSPKSGHDTVSWYQQALGQGPQFIFQYYEEEERQRGNFPDRFSGHQFPNYSSELNVNALLLGDSALYLCASSLAPSPEQYFGPGTRLTVT.

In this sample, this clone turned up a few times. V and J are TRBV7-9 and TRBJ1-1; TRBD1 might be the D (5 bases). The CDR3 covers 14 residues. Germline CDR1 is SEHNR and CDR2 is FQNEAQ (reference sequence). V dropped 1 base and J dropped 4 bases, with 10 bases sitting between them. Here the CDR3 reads CASSLDGRGTEAFF. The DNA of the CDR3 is TGTGCCAGCAGCTTAGATGGGAGGGGCACTGAAGCTTTCTTT.

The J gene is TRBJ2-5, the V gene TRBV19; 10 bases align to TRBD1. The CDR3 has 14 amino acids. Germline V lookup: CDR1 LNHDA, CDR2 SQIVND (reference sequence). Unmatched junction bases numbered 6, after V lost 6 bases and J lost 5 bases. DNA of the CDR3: TGTGCCAGTAGCCCGACAGGGGGCGGGGAGACCCAGTACTTC. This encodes CASSPTGGGETQYF. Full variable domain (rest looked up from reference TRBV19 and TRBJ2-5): DGGITQSPKYLFRKEGQNVTLSCEQNLNHDAMYWYRQDPGQGLRLIYYSQIVNDFQKGDIAEGYSVSREKKESFPLTVTSAQKNPTAFYLCASSPTGGGETQYFGPGTRLLVL.

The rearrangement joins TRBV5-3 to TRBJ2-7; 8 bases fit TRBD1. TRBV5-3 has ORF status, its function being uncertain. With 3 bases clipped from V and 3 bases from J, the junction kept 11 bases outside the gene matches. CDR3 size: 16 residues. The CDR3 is CARSWRDRKERYEQYF. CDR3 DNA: TGTGCCAGAAGCTGGAGGGACAGGAAGGAGCGCTACGAGCAGTACTTC.

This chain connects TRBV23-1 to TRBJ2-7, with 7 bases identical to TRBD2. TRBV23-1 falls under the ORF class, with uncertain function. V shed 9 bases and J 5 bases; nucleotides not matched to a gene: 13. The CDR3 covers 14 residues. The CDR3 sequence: CASILGGSLDEQYF. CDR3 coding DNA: TGCGCCAGTATCTTGGGGGGGTCTCTAGACGAGCAGTACTTC.

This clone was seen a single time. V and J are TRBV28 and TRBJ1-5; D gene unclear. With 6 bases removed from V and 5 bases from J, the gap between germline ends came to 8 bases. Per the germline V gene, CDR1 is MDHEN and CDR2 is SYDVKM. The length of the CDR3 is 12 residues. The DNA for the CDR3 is TGTGCCAGCAGCAGCGCATATCAGCCCCAGCATTTT. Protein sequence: CASSSAYQPQHF.

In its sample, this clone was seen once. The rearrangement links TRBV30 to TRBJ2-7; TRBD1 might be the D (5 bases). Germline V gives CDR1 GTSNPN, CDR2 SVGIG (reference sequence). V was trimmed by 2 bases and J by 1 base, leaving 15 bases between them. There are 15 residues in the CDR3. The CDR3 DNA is TGTGCCTGGAGTTCAGGGCCTCTCCAATCCTACGAGCAGTACTTC. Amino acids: CAWSSGPLQSYEQYF.

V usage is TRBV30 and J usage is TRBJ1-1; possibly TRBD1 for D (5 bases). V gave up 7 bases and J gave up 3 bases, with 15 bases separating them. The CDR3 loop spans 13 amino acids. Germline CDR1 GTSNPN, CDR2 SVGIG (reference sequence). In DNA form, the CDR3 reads TGTGCCTCTGAGCGGGGGTCCCACACTGAAGCTTTCTTT. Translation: CASERGSHTEAFF.

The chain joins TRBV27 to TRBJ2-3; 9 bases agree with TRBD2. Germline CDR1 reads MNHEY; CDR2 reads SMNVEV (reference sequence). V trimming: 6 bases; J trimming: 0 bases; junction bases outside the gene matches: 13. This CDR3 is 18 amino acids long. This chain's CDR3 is CASRGWSSGKLSTDTQYF. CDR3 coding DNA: TGTGCCAGCAGAGGTTGGTCTAGCGGGAAACTAAGCACAGATACGCAGTATTTT.

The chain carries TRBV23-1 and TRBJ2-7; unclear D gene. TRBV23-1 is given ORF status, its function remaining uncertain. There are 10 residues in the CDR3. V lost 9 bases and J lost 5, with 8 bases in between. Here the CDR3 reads CARMSHEQYF. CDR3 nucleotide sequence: TGCGCCAGAATGTCTCACGAGCAGTACTTC.

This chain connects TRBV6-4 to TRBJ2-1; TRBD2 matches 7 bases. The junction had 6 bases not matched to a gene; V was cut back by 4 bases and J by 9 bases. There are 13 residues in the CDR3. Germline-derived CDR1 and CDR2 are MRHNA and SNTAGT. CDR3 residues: CASSAQLAREQFF. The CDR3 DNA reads TGTGCCAGCAGTGCCCAACTAGCGCGTGAGCAGTTCTTC.

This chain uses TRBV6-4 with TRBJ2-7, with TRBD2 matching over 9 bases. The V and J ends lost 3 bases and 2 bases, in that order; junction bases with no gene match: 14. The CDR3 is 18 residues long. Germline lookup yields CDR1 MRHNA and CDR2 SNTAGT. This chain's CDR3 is CASSDSLGRTSDPYEQYF. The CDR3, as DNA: TGTGCCAGCAGTGATTCCCTCGGAAGGACTAGCGATCCCTACGAGCAGTACTTC.

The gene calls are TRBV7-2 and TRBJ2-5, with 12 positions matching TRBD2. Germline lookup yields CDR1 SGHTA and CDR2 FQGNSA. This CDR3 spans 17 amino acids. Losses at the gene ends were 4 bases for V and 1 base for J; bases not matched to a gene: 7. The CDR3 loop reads CASSSKLAGGFQETQYF. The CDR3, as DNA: TGTGCCAGCAGCTCCAAACTAGCGGGGGGATTCCAAGAGACCCAGTACTTC.

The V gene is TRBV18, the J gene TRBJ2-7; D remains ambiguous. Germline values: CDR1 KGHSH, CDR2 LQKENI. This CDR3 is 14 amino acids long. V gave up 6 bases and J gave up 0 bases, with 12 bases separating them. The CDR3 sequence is CASSTASSSYEQYF. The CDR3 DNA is TGTGCCAGCTCTACTGCCTCGAGCTCCTACGAGCAGTACTTC.

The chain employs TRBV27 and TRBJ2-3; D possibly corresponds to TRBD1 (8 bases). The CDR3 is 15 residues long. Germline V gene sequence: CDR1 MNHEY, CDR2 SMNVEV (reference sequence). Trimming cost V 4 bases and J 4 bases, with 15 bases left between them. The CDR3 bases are TGTGCCAGCAGTTCCCACAGGGGGAGGGCAGATACGCAGTATTTT. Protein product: CASSSHRGRADTQYF.

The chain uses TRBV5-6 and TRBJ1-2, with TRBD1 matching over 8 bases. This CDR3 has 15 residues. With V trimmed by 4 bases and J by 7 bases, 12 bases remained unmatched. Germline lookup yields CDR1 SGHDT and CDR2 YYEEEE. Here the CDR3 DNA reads TGTGCCAGCAGCCAGGTGACAGGGGTTGGAACTGGCTACACCTTC. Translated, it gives CASSQVTGVGTGYTF.

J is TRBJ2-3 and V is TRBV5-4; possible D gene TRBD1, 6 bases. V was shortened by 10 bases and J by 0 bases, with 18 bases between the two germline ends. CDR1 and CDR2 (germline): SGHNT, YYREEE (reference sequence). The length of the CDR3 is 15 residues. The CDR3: CASQQGGRSTDTQYF. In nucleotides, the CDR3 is TGTGCCTCGCAACAGGGCGGGCGAAGCACAGATACGCAGTATTTT.

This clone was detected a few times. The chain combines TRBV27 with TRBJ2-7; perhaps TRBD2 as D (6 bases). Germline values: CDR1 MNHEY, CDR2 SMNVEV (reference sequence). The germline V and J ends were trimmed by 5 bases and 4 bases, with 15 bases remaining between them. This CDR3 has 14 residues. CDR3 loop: CASSPRLGRYEQYF. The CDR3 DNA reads TGTGCCAGCAGTCCCCGGCTAGGGAGGTACGAGCAGTACTTC.

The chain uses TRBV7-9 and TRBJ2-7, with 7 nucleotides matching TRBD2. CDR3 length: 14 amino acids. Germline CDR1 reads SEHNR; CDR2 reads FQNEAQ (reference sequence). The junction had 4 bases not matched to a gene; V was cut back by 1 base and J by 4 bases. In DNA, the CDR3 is TGTGCCAGCAGCTTAGACGGGGGGAGGTACGAGCAGTACTTC. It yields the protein CASSLDGGRYEQYF.